These 16 T cell receptor beta chains originate from one sample sequenced in a study of shared T cell receptors in the human thymus. This table comes from immunoSEQ multiplex PCR, and its TCRdb copy is limited to in-frame clones, with some not included. This sample carries 500,000 to 850,000 clones, around 87% of them seen once, and the ten largest clones take approximately 0.0097%. In addition, the sample was reused for a study of human thymus T cells.

Sequencing was carried out using thymocytes. These receptors were taken from a boy younger than two with a congenital heart defect.

The rearrangement joins TRBV20-1 to TRBJ1-5; D unclear. This CDR3 spans 11 amino acids. V gave up 1 base and J gave up 15 bases, with 13 bases separating them. The germline V gene encodes CDR1 DFQATT and CDR2 SNEGSKA (reference sequence). The CDR3 DNA is TGCAGTGCTAGAGTGGAGAAAGAACGGCATTTT. It translates to CSARVEKERHF.

The J gene is TRBJ1-1, the V gene TRBV14, with D possibly TRBD1 on 6 matching bases. This CDR3 region has 15 residues. Germline V gives CDR1 SGHDN, CDR2 FVKESK. V shed 0 bases and J shed 2 bases, with 10 bases lying between them. The CDR3: CASSQEGGANTEAFF. Written as DNA, the CDR3 is TGTGCCAGCAGCCAAGAGGGGGGGGCTAACACTGAAGCTTTCTTT.

The chain's CDR3 is CAWSVFDRGGRIYEQYF. In nucleotides, the CDR3 is TGTGCCTGGAGTGTATTTGACCGAGGCGGGAGGATTTACGAGCAGTACTTC. The chain couples TRBV30 to TRBJ2-7; 8 bases fit TRBD2. J gave up 4 bases and V 0 bases, and 14 bases lay outside the gene matches. The CDR3 runs to 17 residues. Germline CDR1 is GTSNPN and CDR2 is SVGIG (reference sequence).

V is TRBV10-1 and J is TRBJ2-3, with D possibly matching TRBD2 (6 bases). Trimming cost V 0 bases and J 0 bases, with 16 bases left between them. The CDR3 loop spans 18 amino acids. CDR1 WNHNN and CDR2 SYGVQD come from the germline V gene (reference sequence). The CDR3 coding sequence is TGCGCCAGCAGTGAGTCTGTCATAGGGACTCACAGCACAGATACGCAGTATTTT. Translation: CASSESVIGTHSTDTQYF.

This chain uses TRBV4-2 with TRBJ1-5; 8 positions match TRBD1. The CDR3 has 17 amino acids. Germline CDR1 is LGHNA and CDR2 is YNFKEQ. V shed 2 bases, J shed 2 bases, and the junction held 8 bases outside the gene matches. CDR3 protein: CASSQQRTGSGNQPQHF. CDR3 nucleotide sequence: TGTGCCAGCAGCCAACAGAGGACAGGGAGCGGCAATCAGCCCCAGCATTTT.

The genes are TRBV28 and TRBJ2-7; TRBD1 aligns across 10 bases. Trimming took 6 bases from V and 1 from J; bases not matched to a gene: 6. The CDR3 consists of 15 residues. Germline V gives CDR1 MDHEN, CDR2 SYDVKM. The DNA for the CDR3 is TGTGCCAGCAGCCTGACAGGGGGCCTATCCTACGAGCAGTACTTC. Translating it yields CASSLTGGLSYEQYF.

The chain couples TRBV6-7 to TRBJ2-7, with 9 bases lining up with TRBD2. TRBV6-7 is annotated as an ORF whose role is uncertain. V dropped 10 bases and J dropped 4; count of bases not matched to a gene: 5. The CDR3 is made up of 12 amino acids. In DNA form, the CDR3 reads TGTGCCACCCCTGGACTAGCGTACGAGCAGTACTTC. Translating it yields CATPGLAYEQYF.

The chain is built from TRBV9 and TRBJ1-2; 7 positions match TRBD1. With 0 bases clipped from V and 3 bases from J, the junction kept 5 bases outside the gene matches. CDR3 size: 15 residues. The germline V gene has CDR1 SGDLS and CDR2 YYNGEE. The CDR3 loop is CASSVEDRYDYGYTF. Here the CDR3 DNA reads TGTGCCAGCAGCGTAGAGGACAGGTACGACTATGGCTACACCTTC.

The gene calls are TRBV4-1 and TRBJ1-1; the match to TRBD1 covers 9 bases. Germline values: CDR1 MGHRA, CDR2 YSYEKL. This CDR3 is 16 amino acids long. The ends lost 0 bases at V and 2 bases at J; junction bases unmatched: 4. The CDR3 sequence is CASSQDWDRANTEAFF. The CDR3 DNA reads as TGCGCCAGCAGCCAAGATTGGGACAGGGCCAACACTGAAGCTTTCTTT.

The J gene is TRBJ1-2, the V gene TRBV6-4, with 7 bases identical to TRBD1. Germline CDR1 and CDR2: MRHNA and SNTAGT. CDR3 length: 13 residues. The ends lost 7 bases at V and 0 bases at J; junction bases unmatched: 2. The DNA for the CDR3 is TGTGCCAGCACCGGGACAGCTAACTATGGCTACACCTTC. This codes for CASTGTANYGYTF.

V gene TRBV9 combines with J gene TRBJ1-2, with 9 nucleotides matching TRBD1. The CDR3 runs 15 residues. The V gene end was trimmed by 4 bases and the J gene end by 4 bases; junction bases not matched to a gene: 8. The germline V gene encodes CDR1 SGDLS and CDR2 YYNGEE. The CDR3 spells CASSQTGGPGYGYTF. The CDR3 coding sequence is TGTGCCAGCAGCCAAACAGGGGGCCCGGGCTATGGCTACACCTTC. Looking up the rest from reference TRBV9 and TRBJ1-2 gives the full variable domain: DSGVTQTPKHLITATGQRVTLRCSPRSGDLSVYWYQQSLDQGLQFLIQYYNGEERAKGNILERFSAQQFPDLHSELNLSSLELGDSALYFCASSQTGGPGYGYTFGSGTRLTVV.

The chain joins TRBV5-6 to TRBJ1-2; 9 bases match TRBD1. This CDR3 region has 16 residues. V lost 0 bases to trimming and J lost 5 bases; unmatched junction nucleotides: 8. Per the germline V gene, CDR1 is SGHDT and CDR2 is YYEEEE. DNA for the CDR3: TGTGCCAGCAGCTTGGCGAGGACAGGGGATCAATATGGCTACACCTTC. It specifies CASSLARTGDQYGYTF.

This clone occurred a few times. This sequence joins TRBV30 and TRBJ1-1, with 10 nucleotides matching TRBD1. With 0 bases clipped from V and 7 bases from J, the junction kept 8 bases outside the gene matches. CDR1 is GTSNPN and CDR2 is SVGIG in the germline V gene (reference sequence). The CDR3 is made up of 15 amino acids. Here the CDR3 DNA reads TGTGCCTGGAGTGTCTCAGACAGGGGGCGCTTTGAAGCTTTCTTT. Encoded protein: CAWSVSDRGRFEAFF.

This clone was found once. This sequence joins TRBV28 and TRBJ1-1, with D maybe TRBD1 (5 bases). CDR3 length equals 16 residues. V was pared by 5 bases and J by 1 base, with 17 bases between. The germline gives CDR1 MDHEN, CDR2 SYDVKM. The CDR3 region has the DNA TGTGCCAGCAGTCCTTTCGGCGGAGGGGAGAACACTGAAGCTTTCTTT. Residues: CASSPFGGGENTEAFF.

This chain uses TRBV18 with TRBJ1-2; no clear D. Germline V lookup: CDR1 KGHSH, CDR2 LQKENI. Trimming took 3 bases from V and 2 from J, leaving 13 bases between them. The CDR3 is made up of 15 amino acids. Here the CDR3 reads CASSPPGGVNYGYTF. For the CDR3, the DNA is TGTGCCAGCTCACCTCCTGGCGGCGTCAACTATGGCTACACCTTC.

V is TRBV27 and J is TRBJ2-2; TRBD1 matches at 8 bases. This CDR3 is built from 17 residues. V was clipped by 0 bases and J by 2 bases; unmatched bases: 5. The germline gives CDR1 MNHEY, CDR2 SMNVEV (reference sequence). The CDR3 here is CASSLSDRGLNTGELFF. CDR3 DNA: TGTGCCAGCAGTTTATCAGACAGGGGCCTAAACACCGGGGAGCTGTTTTTT.